The 21 T cell receptor beta chains in this list originate from one sample, sequenced in a study of T cells in Graves' hyperthyroidism and ophthalmopathy. TCR beta CDR3 regions were amplified from RNA. Using the HTBI primer set, a first-round RT-PCR was run on the TCR CDR3. MiXCR was run by TCRdb on the multiplex PCR reads, yielding one entry per CDR3 protein. The sample has 140,000 or so distinct CDR3 sequences, around 20% seen once. Sequencing was performed on blood. These TCRs come from a woman aged 45-65 years with Graves' hyperthyroidism that later progressed to Graves' ophthalmopathy.

This clonotype was counted many times. As DNA, the CDR3 is TGTGCCACCAGTGAATCCGGGACTCTGAGGGAGCAGTACTTC. This sequence encodes CATSESGTLREQYF. The J gene is TRBJ2-7, the V gene TRBV24-1, with a possible D match to TRBD2 (6 bases). The V end lost 4 bases, the J end lost 7 bases, and 16 bases lay between the germline ends. The CDR3 is 14 amino acids. Germline-derived CDR1 and CDR2 are KGHDR and SFDVKD.

This clonotype was observed many times. This chain joins TRBV3-1 and TRBJ2-3, with 9 positions matching TRBD1. With 4 bases clipped from V and 5 bases from J, the junction kept 7 bases outside the gene matches. The CDR3 extends over 15 amino acids. Germline CDR1 and CDR2: LGHDT and YNNKEL (reference sequence). For the CDR3, the DNA is TGTGCCAGCAGCCCACGGACAGGGGCTGGAGATACGCAGTATTTT. Protein sequence: CASSPRTGAGDTQYF.

The genes are TRBV6-5 and TRBJ2-3; D remains unclear. Germline V lookup: CDR1 MNHEY, CDR2 SVGAGI. The V gene lost 2 bases and the J gene lost 6 bases, with 12 bases spanning the gap. The CDR3 is 14 residues long. The DNA of the CDR3 is TGTGCCAGCAGTTACAAGCAGGTTCATGATACGCAGTATTTT. Amino acid sequence: CASSYKQVHDTQYF.

The rearrangement uses TRBV10-2 and TRBJ2-1; D is perhaps TRBD1 or TRBD2 (6 bases each). The CDR3 is made up of 15 amino acids. Germline V gives CDR1 WSHSY, CDR2 SAAADI. The V and J ends lost 3 bases and 5 bases respectively, with 14 bases between them. CDR3: CASSDYTGRHNEQFF. The CDR3 region has the DNA TGCGCCAGCAGTGACTACACAGGGAGGCACAATGAGCAGTTCTTC.

This clonotype was picked up a small number of times. This rearrangement joins TRBV10-3 to TRBJ2-3; D not certain. This CDR3 has 12 residues. V was shortened by 10 bases and J by 4 bases, with 12 bases between the two germline ends. The V gene's germline CDR1 is ENHRY and CDR2 SYGVKD. The CDR3 region is CATSLTADTQYF. The CDR3 coding sequence is TGTGCCACCTCCCTTACGGCAGATACGCAGTATTTT.

This clonotype was seen only a few times. The gene calls are TRBV5-6 and TRBJ2-2; the D gene is possibly TRBD2 (6 bases). Germline CDR1 is SGHDT and CDR2 is YYEEEE. The CDR3 runs to 16 residues. V was shortened by 2 bases and J by 5 bases, with 16 bases between the two germline ends. CDR3 DNA: TGTGCCAGCAGCTTAAGGAGTGCGGGGAGGACCGGGGAGCTGTTTTTT. Translated: CASSLRSAGRTGELFF. Variable domain in full (rest from reference TRBV5-6 and TRBJ2-2): DAGVTQSPTHLIKTRGQQVTLRCSPKSGHDTVSWYQQALGQGPQFIFQYYEEEERQRGNFPDRFSGHQFPNYSSELNVNALLLGDSALYLCASSLRSAGRTGELFFGEGSRLTVL.

This clonotype was detected many times. The chain recombines TRBV2 with TRBJ2-2; D may be TRBD2 (5 bases). The V end lost 6 bases, the J end lost 5 bases, and 10 bases lay between the germline ends. The germline V gene has CDR1 SNHLY and CDR2 FYNNEI. CDR3 size: 13 residues. The CDR3 reads CASRRDSTGELFF. CDR3 in DNA: TGTGCCAGCAGACGGGATTCGACCGGGGAGCTGTTTTTT.

This clonotype was seen a few times. The V gene is TRBV7-9, the J gene TRBJ2-3; 12 bases are a match to TRBD2. Germline V gene sequence: CDR1 SEHNR, CDR2 FQNEAQ (reference sequence). J gave up 2 bases and V 5 bases, and 5 bases lay outside the gene matches. The CDR3 loop spans 16 amino acids. In nucleotides, the CDR3 is TGTGCCAGCAGCCTCGGACTAGCGGGACACACAGATACGCAGTATTTT. This encodes CASSLGLAGHTDTQYF.

The V gene is TRBV12-3 or TRBV12-4, the J gene TRBJ1-1, with TRBD1 matching 7 bases. The CDR3 has 14 residues. V trimming: 6 bases; J trimming: 1 base; junction bases outside the gene matches: 5. In DNA, the CDR3 is TGTGCCAGCAGCAACAGGGGCGGGAACACTGAAGCTTTCTTT. It yields the protein CASSNRGGNTEAFF.

This clonotype was seen repeatedly, ten times or more. The chain carries TRBV7-9 and TRBJ2-7; D is ambiguous. The CDR3 runs to 17 residues. V was shortened by 5 bases and J by 2 bases, with 22 bases between the two germline ends. The V gene's germline CDR1 is SEHNR and CDR2 FQNEAQ (reference sequence). The CDR3 is CASSHPLLPGRPYEQYF. CDR3 nucleotide sequence: TGTGCCAGCAGCCATCCCCTTCTACCGGGTCGACCCTACGAGCAGTACTTC. Supplemented by reference TRBV7-9 and TRBJ2-7, the full variable domain reads DTGVSQNPRHKITKRGQNVTFRCDPISEHNRLYWYRQTLGQGPEFLTYFQNEAQLEKSRLLSDRFSAERPKGSFSTLEIQRTEQGDSAMYLCASSHPLLPGRPYEQYFGPGTRLTVT.

This clonotype was observed a few times. J is TRBJ2-1 and V is TRBV5-4; 11 bases match TRBD2. The CDR3 covers 16 residues. Trimming removed 4 bases from V and 6 bases from J; junction bases left unmatched: 9. In germline, CDR1 is SGHNT, CDR2 YYREEE (reference sequence). DNA for the CDR3: TGTGCCAGCAGCGTTGATACTAGCGGGAGTCCCAATGAGCAGTTCTTC. Residues: CASSVDTSGSPNEQFF.

This clonotype appeared a single time. The V gene is TRBV28, the J gene TRBJ1-1, with 10 bases aligning to TRBD1. Trimming removed 9 bases from V and 1 base from J; junction bases left unmatched: 11. The CDR3 runs to 16 residues. Germline lookup yields CDR1 MDHEN and CDR2 SYDVKM. The CDR3 DNA follows: TGTGCCAGTTCTGACCCCGGACAGGGGGGGAACACTGAAGCTTTCTTT. Encoded protein: CASSDPGQGGNTEAFF.

The chain recombines TRBV4-2 with TRBJ2-3, with D perhaps TRBD2 (6 bases). The V gene lost 1 base and the J gene lost 6 bases, with 17 bases spanning the gap. CDR3 length: 16 amino acids. Germline assignment: CDR1 LGHNA and CDR2 YNFKEQ. The CDR3 here is CASSQARERMSDTQYF. CDR3 coding DNA: TGTGCCAGCAGCCAAGCACGGGAGCGGATGTCTGATACGCAGTATTTT.

This clonotype has at least ten counts. J is TRBJ1-2 and V is TRBV20-1, with 9 bases lining up with TRBD1. Unmatched junction bases numbered 10, after V lost 8 bases and J lost 3 bases. CDR3 length equals 14 residues. Germline V gene lookup returns CDR1 DFQATT and CDR2 SNEGSKA (reference sequence). CDR3 coding DNA: TGCAGTCTAGTAGGCACAGGGGGCGACTATGGCTACACCTTC. Its protein product is CSLVGTGGDYGYTF.

The gene calls are TRBV28 and TRBJ2-3; D may be TRBD1 (6 bases). The CDR3 spans 16 residues. The V end lost 6 bases, the J end lost 0 bases, and 16 bases lay between the germline ends. In germline, CDR1 is MDHEN, CDR2 SYDVKM. CDR3 sequence (DNA): TGTGCCAGCAGCACCCTGGGGGCCACTAGCACAGATACGCAGTATTTT. Translated: CASSTLGATSTDTQYF.

The sample holds a few counts of this clonotype. The chain recombines TRBV9 with TRBJ1-1; D gene ambiguous. CDR1 and CDR2 from the germline V gene are SGDLS and YYNGEE. V lost 0 bases, J lost 0 bases, and 9 bases lay in between. CDR3 length: 15 residues. This chain's CDR3 is CASSVDPDLNTEAFF. The CDR3 DNA is TGTGCCAGCAGCGTAGATCCAGATTTGAACACTGAAGCTTTCTTT.

This clonotype was recorded at least ten times. The rearrangement links TRBV28 to TRBJ2-3; a weak D match, TRBD1 (5 bases). V was cut by 3 bases and J by 3 bases, with 7 bases left in between. Germline V gives CDR1 MDHEN, CDR2 SYDVKM. This CDR3 comprises 13 residues. Written as DNA, the CDR3 is TGTGCCAGCAGTTTCCCAGGGACAGATACGCAGTATTTT. Amino acid sequence: CASSFPGTDTQYF.

This clonotype came up many times. CDR3 protein: CASSPGTSGMNEQFF. CDR3 DNA: TGTGCCAGCAGTCCAGGGACTAGCGGAATGAATGAGCAGTTCTTC. The rearrangement links TRBV12-3 or TRBV12-4 to TRBJ2-1; TRBD2 matches at 11 bases. The V segment lost 5 bases and the J segment 7 bases; nucleotides outside the gene matches: 7. CDR3 length: 15 residues.

This clonotype was seen more than once but under ten times. The rearrangement links TRBV4-2 to TRBJ1-1, with TRBD1 matching over 7 bases. Germline trimming cut 4 bases from V and 5 bases from J; bases unmatched to any gene: 10. There are 15 residues in the CDR3. The germline gives CDR1 LGHNA, CDR2 YNFKEQ. This CDR3 reads CASSRNTGVRTEAFF. For the CDR3, the DNA is TGTGCCAGCAGCCGAAACACAGGGGTTCGAACTGAAGCTTTCTTT.

This clonotype was observed at least ten times. The V and J genes are TRBV7-9 and TRBJ2-5; TRBD1 matches 8 bases. Germline V gene data show CDR1 as SEHNR and CDR2 as FQNEAQ (reference sequence). This CDR3 region has 16 residues. The trim removed 5 bases at V and 2 bases at J, leaving 10 bases unmatched. The CDR3 protein is CASSHPGTGGQETQYF. Written as DNA, the CDR3 is TGTGCCAGCAGCCATCCCGGGACAGGAGGACAAGAGACCCAGTACTTC. Full variable domain (remainder filled in from reference TRBV7-9 and TRBJ2-5): DTGVSQNPRHKITKRGQNVTFRCDPISEHNRLYWYRQTLGQGPEFLTYFQNEAQLEKSRLLSDRFSAERPKGSFSTLEIQRTEQGDSAMYLCASSHPGTGGQETQYFGPGTRLLVL.

J is TRBJ1-4 and V is TRBV5-1; possible D gene TRBD1, 5 bases. The ends were cut back, 4 bases at V and 3 bases at J, with 13 bases in the middle. The CDR3 totals 15 residues. Germline lookup yields CDR1 SGHRS and CDR2 YFSETQ. CDR3 protein: CASSGVGQSNEKLFF. Written as DNA, the CDR3 is TGCGCCAGCAGCGGGGTGGGGCAGTCTAATGAAAAACTGTTTTTT.